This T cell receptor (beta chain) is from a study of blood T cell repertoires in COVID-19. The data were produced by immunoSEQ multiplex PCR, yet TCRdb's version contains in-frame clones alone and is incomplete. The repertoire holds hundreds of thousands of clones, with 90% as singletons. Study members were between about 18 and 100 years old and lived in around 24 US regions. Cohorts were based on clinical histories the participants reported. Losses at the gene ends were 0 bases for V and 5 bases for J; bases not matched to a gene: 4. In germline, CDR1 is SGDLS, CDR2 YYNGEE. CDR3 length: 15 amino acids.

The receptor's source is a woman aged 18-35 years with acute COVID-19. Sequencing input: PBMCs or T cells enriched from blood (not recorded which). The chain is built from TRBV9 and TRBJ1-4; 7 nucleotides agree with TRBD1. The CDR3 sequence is CASSVVSGGNEKLFF. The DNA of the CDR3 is TGTGCCAGCAGCGTAGTTTCAGGGGGAAATGAAAAACTGTTTTTT.